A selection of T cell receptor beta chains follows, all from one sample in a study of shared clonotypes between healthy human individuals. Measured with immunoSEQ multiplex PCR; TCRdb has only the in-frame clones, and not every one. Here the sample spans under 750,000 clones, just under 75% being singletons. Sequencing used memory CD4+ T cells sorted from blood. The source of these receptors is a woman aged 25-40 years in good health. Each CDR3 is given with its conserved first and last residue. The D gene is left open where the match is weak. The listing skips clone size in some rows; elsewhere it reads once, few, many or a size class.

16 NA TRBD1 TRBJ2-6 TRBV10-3 TGTGCCACAGGACAGGAGCCCCCGGGGGGGGCCAACGTCCTGACTTTC CATGQEPPGGANVLTF
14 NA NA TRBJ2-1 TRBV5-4 TGTGCCAGCAGCCACCGGGACAAACCGGGTGAGCAGTTCTTC CASSHRDKPGEQFF
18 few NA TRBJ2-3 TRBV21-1 TGTGCCAGCAGCAACATAAGGGGGCGGGAGGAGAACACAGATACGCAGTATTTT CASSNIRGREENTDTQYF
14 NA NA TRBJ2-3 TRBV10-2 TGCGCCAGCAGTGAGTACACAGACACAGATACGCAGTATTTT CASSEYTDTDTQYF
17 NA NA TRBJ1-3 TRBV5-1 TGCGCCAGCAGCTCGGGGACCTCTGGGCATTCTGGAAACACCATATATTTT CASSSGTSGHSGNTIYF
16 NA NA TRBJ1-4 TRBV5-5 TGTGCCAGCAGCCAAAGGATCGTACTGGTTAATGAAAAACTGTTTTTT CASSQRIVLVNEKLFF
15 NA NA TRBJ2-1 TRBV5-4 TGTGCCAGCAGCGCCCCCTTAGGGGCCTACAATGAGCAGTTCTTC CASSAPLGAYNEQFF
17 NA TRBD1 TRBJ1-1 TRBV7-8 TGTGCCAGCAGCCCGGACTTTTTGGGACAGGGGGCGCGGGAGGCTTTCTTT CASSPDFLGQGAREAFF
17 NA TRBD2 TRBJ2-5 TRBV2 TGTGCCAGCAGTGAGTTACTAGCGGGAGGGTACGGAGAGACCCAGTACTTC CASSELLAGGYGETQYF
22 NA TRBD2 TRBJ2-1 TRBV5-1 TGCGCCAGCAGCCGGGTGGTAGGACGGGAGGCGGGGTGGCCGGGCTCCTACAATGAGCAGTTCTTC CASSRVVGREAGWPGSYNEQFF
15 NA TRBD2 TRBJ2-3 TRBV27 TGTGCCAGCAGACTGCTAGCGGGAGATACAGATACGCAGTATTTT CASRLLAGDTDTQYF
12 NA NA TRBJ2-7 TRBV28 TGTGCCAGCAGGAACATCGCCTACGAGCAGTACTTC CASRNIAYEQYF
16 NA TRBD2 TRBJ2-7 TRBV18 TGTGCCAGCTCACCGGACGCGGGCGGGAGTTTCAACGAGCAGTACTTC CASSPDAGGSFNEQYF
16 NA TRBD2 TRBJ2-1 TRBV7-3 TGTGCCAGCAGCTTCTCCGGGACTAGCGGAAACAATGAGCAGTTCTTC CASSFSGTSGNNEQFF
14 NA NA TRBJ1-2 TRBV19 TGTGCCAGTAGTATACGGACAGCGCACTATGGCTACACCTTC CASSIRTAHYGYTF
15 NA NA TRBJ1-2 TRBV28 TGTGCCAGCAGTTTATACCGGGCCTTAAACTATGGCTACACCTTC CASSLYRALNYGYTF
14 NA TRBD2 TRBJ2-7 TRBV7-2 TGTGCCAGCAGCACCCAGCGGGACTCCTACGAGCAGTACTTC CASSTQRDSYEQYF
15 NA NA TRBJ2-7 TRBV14 TGTGCCAGCAGCCACCGGGACCGAGGGAATTACGAGCAGTACTTC CASSHRDRGNYEQYF
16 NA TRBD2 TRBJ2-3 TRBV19 TGTGCCAGTAGTAAGGAAAAAGCGGGGGTGATGGATACGCAGTATTTT CASSKEKAGVMDTQYF
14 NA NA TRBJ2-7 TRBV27 TGTGCCAGCAGTTTAGTGGGAGACACCTACGAGCAGTACTTC CASSLVGDTYEQYF
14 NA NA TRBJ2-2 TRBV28 TGTGCCAGCCAAGAAGGAGGTAACACCGGGGAGCTGTTTTTT CASQEGGNTGELFF
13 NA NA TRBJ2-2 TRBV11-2 TGTGCCAGCAGCTTGGTGAACACCGGGGAGCTGTTTTTT CASSLVNTGELFF
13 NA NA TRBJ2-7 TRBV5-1 TGCGCCAGCAGCTTGGTGTCCAGGTACGAGCAGTACTTC CASSLVSRYEQYF
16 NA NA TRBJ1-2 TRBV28 TGTGCCAGCAGTTCGGAGCGACTCGGACTGGGCGGTGGCTACACCTTC CASSSERLGLGGGYTF
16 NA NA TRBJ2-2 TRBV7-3 TGTGCCAGCAGTTCGTCCGGGGCGGGGAACACCGGGGAGCTGTTTTTT CASSSSGAGNTGELFF
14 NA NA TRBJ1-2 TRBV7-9 TGTGCCAGCAACTTAAAACCCCGCCCTTATGGCTACACCTTC CASNLKPRPYGYTF
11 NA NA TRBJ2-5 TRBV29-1 TGCAGCGTTTCCGAGGGGGAGACCCAGTACTTC CSVSEGETQYF
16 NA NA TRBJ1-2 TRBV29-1 TGCAGCGTTGATCCACCGCTCAGGGACGCCAGCTATGGCTACACCTTC CSVDPPLRDASYGYTF
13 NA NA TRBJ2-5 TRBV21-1 TGTGCCAGCAGCAAAGCGACTGAAGAGACCCAGTACTTC CASSKATEETQYF
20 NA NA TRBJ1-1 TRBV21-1 TGTGCCAGTGGGATACCCTTATCGGGGGAGGGGAAGTGGATGAACACTGAAGCTTTCTTT CASGIPLSGEGKWMNTEAFF
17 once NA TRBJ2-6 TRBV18 TGTGCCAGCTCACCATCAGAGGGGGTCTCTGGGGCCAACGTCCTGACTTTC CASSPSEGVSGANVLTF
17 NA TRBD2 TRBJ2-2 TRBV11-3 TGTGCCAGCAGCTTAGACCCGGGACTAGGGGACACCGGGGAGCTGTTTTTT CASSLDPGLGDTGELFF
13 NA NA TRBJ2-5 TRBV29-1 TGCAGCGTCTACCCAGACGCGTCGGAGACCCAGTACTTC CSVYPDASETQYF
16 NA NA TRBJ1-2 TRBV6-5 TGTGCCAGCAGTTATTCTGCAGGGGAGTCAAGCTATGGCTACACCTTC CASSYSAGESSYGYTF
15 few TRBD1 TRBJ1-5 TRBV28 TGTGCCAGCAGGCCCCGACAGGGCTTCAATCAGCCCCAGCATTTT CASRPRQGFNQPQHF
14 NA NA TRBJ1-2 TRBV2 TGTGCCAGCACCGAACGGGGGTTGAACTATGGCTACACCTTC CASTERGLNYGYTF
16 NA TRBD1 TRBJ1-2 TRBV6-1 TGTGCCAGCAGTGAGAGGACAGGGGTTAGTAACTATGGCTACACCTTC CASSERTGVSNYGYTF
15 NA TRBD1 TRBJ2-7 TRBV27 TGTGCCAGCAGCCCGAACAGGGGACACTTCTACGAGCAGTACTTC CASSPNRGHFYEQYF
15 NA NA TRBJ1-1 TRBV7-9 TGTGCCAGCAGCTCCGGCCAGGGGAGGAACACTGAAGCTTTCTTT CASSSGQGRNTEAFF
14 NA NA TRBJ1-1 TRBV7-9 TGTGCCAGCAGCTCGGACGGGGTGAACACTGAAGCTTTCTTT CASSSDGVNTEAFF
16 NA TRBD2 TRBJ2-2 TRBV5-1 TGCGCCAGCAGCCAGGGACTAGCGGGAGGAACCGGGGAGCTGTTTTTT CASSQGLAGGTGELFF
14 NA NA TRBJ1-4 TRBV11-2 TGTGCCAGCAGCTTAGCTGCAGGACTTGGGAAACTGTTTTTT CASSLAAGLGKLFF
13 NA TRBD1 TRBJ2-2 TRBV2 TGTGCCAGCCTGGACAGGTGGGACGGGGAGCTGTTTTTT CASLDRWDGELFF
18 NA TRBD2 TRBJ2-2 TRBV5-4 TGTGCCAGCAGCCGTCCCCCAGGTAGCGGGGGGAACACCGGGGAGCTGTTTTTT CASSRPPGSGGNTGELFF
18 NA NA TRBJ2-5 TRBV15 TGTGCCACCAGCAGAGATTCTCGCCAGGCCTGGCCACAAGAGACCCAGTACTTC CATSRDSRQAWPQETQYF